This passage covers 29 T cell receptor beta chains from one sample sequenced in a study of T cells after yellow fever vaccination (dated 2019 in TCRdb). Library creation used 5' RACE. For sequencing, an Illumina HiSeq 2500 was employed. Through fastp at Q25 and MiXCR, TCRdb rebuilt clones from the public reads, retaining in-frame beta chains. Rows are combined by CDR3 protein, so each entry shows the most common genes and DNA. For this sample the table gives approximately 550,000 distinct CDR3 sequences, of which approximately 21% were detected only once. In total, the top ten clones hold around an eighth of the sample. Interpreted using the paper, the treatment or condition label stands for: live attenuated yellow fever vaccine strain. The input for sequencing was PBMCs, taken 15 days after the yellow fever booster vaccination. These receptor sequences come from a man aged 25 to 45 who received the YFV17D yellow fever vaccine.

This sequence joins TRBV12-3 or TRBV12-4 and TRBJ2-7; D unresolved. Between the trimmed V and J ends, which lost 3 bases and 1 base, there was a span of 7 bases. This CDR3 has 13 residues. The CDR3 spells CASSFGKSYEQYF. Written as DNA, the CDR3 is TGTGCCAGCAGTTTTGGAAAGTCCTACGAGCAGTACTTC.

This clonotype showed up just a few times. The chain combines TRBV10-3 with TRBJ2-7; 7 bases are a match to TRBD1. Germline CDR1 reads ENHRY; CDR2 reads SYGVKD. The J segment lost 4 bases and the V segment lost 5 bases, leaving 8 bases of the junction unmatched. The CDR3 runs to 14 residues. CDR3 sequence reads: CAISQGDWSYEQYF. The CDR3 DNA reads TGTGCCATCAGTCAGGGGGATTGGTCGTACGAGCAGTACTTC.

V gene TRBV5-1 combines with J gene TRBJ2-7; D is unresolved. In germline, CDR1 is SGHRS, CDR2 YFSETQ. Trimming took 8 bases from V and 2 from J, leaving 11 bases between them. The CDR3 consists of 12 residues. CDR3 protein: CASATDTYEQYF. The CDR3 DNA is TGCGCCAGTGCGACCGACACCTACGAGCAGTACTTC.

This clonotype showed up just a few times. The chain links TRBV28 to TRBJ2-7, with 7 positions matching TRBD1. The CDR3 contains 13 residues. CDR1 and CDR2 (germline): MDHEN, SYDVKM. V gave up 7 bases and J gave up 3 bases; unmatched junction bases: 6. The CDR3 DNA reads TGTGCCAGCAAGGGACAGCATCTCTACGAGCAGTACTTC. Translating it yields CASKGQHLYEQYF.

The V and J genes are TRBV30 and TRBJ2-7, with D maybe TRBD2 (7 bases). Germline-derived CDR1 and CDR2 are GTSNPN and SVGIG (reference sequence). This CDR3 is built from 14 residues. V was cut by 3 bases and J by 12 bases, with 24 bases left in between. For the CDR3, the DNA is TGTGCCTGGAGCGGGGGGCTAGCGGCCCCTACAGCGTACTTC. Amino acids: CAWSGGLAAPTAYF.

At least ten counts were recorded for this clonotype. This chain uses TRBV29-1 with TRBJ2-3; D might be TRBD2 (6 bases). CDR3 length: 12 residues. Germline V gives CDR1 SQVTM, CDR2 ANQGSEA. With 5 bases removed from V and 4 bases from J, the gap between germline ends came to 10 bases. The CDR3 coding sequence is TGCAGCGTTACTTGGGGGGCAGATACGCAGTATTTT. Translated, it gives CSVTWGADTQYF.

This clonotype has more than one count but fewer than ten. This chain joins TRBV20-1 and TRBJ1-1; unclear D gene. CDR3 size: 12 residues. Germline CDR1 is DFQATT and CDR2 is SNEGSKA (reference sequence). The V end was cut by 3 bases, the J end by 4 bases, with 9 bases between. The CDR3 spells CSASPLATEAFF. CDR3 sequence (DNA): TGCAGTGCTAGTCCCCTCGCCACTGAAGCTTTCTTT.

This clonotype was detected only a few times. This chain links TRBV5-1 with TRBJ2-5; D is unclear. The germline CDR1 and CDR2 sequences are SGHRS and YFSETQ. V gave up 5 bases and J gave up 2 bases, with 10 bases separating them. The CDR3 runs 13 residues. The CDR3 spells CASSIAGQETQYF. The DNA of the CDR3 is TGCGCCAGCAGTATCGCAGGACAAGAGACCCAGTACTTC.

As regards this clonotype: This is likely a read error, given that the CDR3 carries no conserved phenylalanine or tryptophan at its end. J is TRBJ1-1 and V is TRBV10-3; TRBD1 matches 10 bases. From germline, CDR1 is ENHRY and CDR2 SYGVKD. J gave up 4 bases and V 8 bases, and 7 bases lay outside the gene matches. The CDR3 sequence is 14 residues long. This CDR3 is CAIWDRGRSTEAFY. The CDR3 DNA reads TGTGCCATCTGGGACAGGGGACGAAGCACTGAAGCTTTCTAT.

This clonotype has just a few counts. V usage is TRBV4-1 and J usage is TRBJ2-7; 7 bases align to TRBD2. The CDR3 has 14 amino acids. Trimming removed 0 bases from V and 4 bases from J; junction bases left unmatched: 3. The germline V gene has CDR1 MGHRA and CDR2 YSYEKL. CDR3 coding DNA: TGCGCCAGCAGCCAAGATGGGGGGGGATACGAGCAGTACTTC. It encodes CASSQDGGGYEQYF.

The V and J genes are TRBV15 and TRBJ2-1; 7 bases are a match to TRBD1. CDR3 length: 15 amino acids. V was pared by 4 bases and J by 2 bases, with 5 bases of the junction left unmatched. Per germline, CDR1 LNHNV and CDR2 YYDKDF (reference sequence). CDR3 amino acids: CATSKGQSAYNEQFF. The CDR3 nucleotides read TGTGCCACCAGCAAGGGACAGTCCGCCTACAATGAGCAGTTCTTC.

The chain employs TRBV5-1 and TRBJ1-1; 9 nucleotides match TRBD1. This CDR3 is built from 17 residues. Germline CDR1 is SGHRS and CDR2 is YFSETQ. V lost 4 bases, J lost 1 base, and 11 bases stayed unmatched. The CDR3 loop reads CASSRRDRVGGNTEAFF. The CDR3 nucleotides read TGCGCCAGCAGCCGTCGGGACAGGGTCGGGGGGAACACTGAAGCTTTCTTT. The whole variable domain, remainder taken from reference TRBV5-1 and TRBJ1-1, is KAGVTQTPRYLIKTRGQQVTLSCSPISGHRSVSWYQQTPGQGLQFLFEYFSETQRNKGNFPGRFSGRQFSNSRSEMNVSTLELGDSALYLCASSRRDRVGGNTEAFFGQGTRLTVV.

J is TRBJ1-6 and V is TRBV27; a possible D gene is TRBD1 (6 bases). The V end lost 6 bases, the J end lost 9 bases, and 21 bases lay between the germline ends. Germline-derived CDR1 and CDR2 are MNHEY and SMNVEV (reference sequence). This CDR3 has 16 residues. DNA for the CDR3: TGTGCCAGCAGCAACGGGACACCTGGAATCGGTTCACCCCTCCACTTT. Protein: CASSNGTPGIGSPLHF.

V usage is TRBV29-1 and J usage is TRBJ2-7; D unresolved. The CDR3 length is 12 residues. V dropped 4 bases and J dropped 2 bases, with 9 bases sitting between them. The V gene's germline CDR1 is SQVTM and CDR2 ANQGSEA. In nucleotides, the CDR3 is TGCAGCGTTGCTGCGCAGACCTACGAGCAGTACTTC. It encodes CSVAAQTYEQYF.

This clonotype was seen only a few times. The chain recombines TRBV6-2 or TRBV6-3 with TRBJ2-2, with TRBD1 as a possible D gene (5 bases). The CDR3 is 14 residues long. The germline V gene encodes CDR1 MNHEY and CDR2 SVGEGT. Trimming cost V 7 bases and J 6 bases, with 15 bases left between them. CDR3 sequence (DNA): TGTGCCAGCACCCGCCCTGGGGCGCCCGGGGAGCTGTTTTTT. Its protein is CASTRPGAPGELFF.

This clonotype was counted only a few times. The gene calls are TRBV11-2 and TRBJ2-7; no clear D. V lost 6 bases to trimming and J lost 1 base, with 16 bases between them. The CDR3 runs to 15 residues. CDR1 is SGHAT, CDR2 FQNNGV, per germline. The CDR3 DNA reads TGTGCCAGCAGGATGGCCCGGGTCGCATCCTACGAGCAGTACTTC. This codes for CASRMARVASYEQYF.

The chain combines TRBV7-8 with TRBJ2-1; 7 bases line up with TRBD2. From germline, CDR1 is SGHVS and CDR2 FQNEAQ. The CDR3 has 13 amino acids. V dropped 3 bases and J dropped 13; count of bases not matched to a gene: 9. CDR3 amino acids: CASSFGGERFQFF. CDR3 DNA: TGTGCCAGCAGCTTTGGGGGGGAGAGGTTCCAGTTCTTC.

This clonotype was found a few times. CDR3 nucleotides: TGCGCCAGCAGCCAAGATCACGGGAGGGGCGGCTATGGCTACACCTTC. This encodes CASSQDHGRGGYGYTF. The rearrangement links TRBV4-3 to TRBJ1-2; D might be TRBD1 (5 bases). CDR3 length equals 16 residues. The V end lost 0 bases, the J end lost 4 bases, and 15 bases lay between the germline ends. Looked up from germline, CDR1 is LGHNA and CDR2 is YSLEER.

V is TRBV3-1 and J is TRBJ2-7; D tentatively reads TRBD1 or TRBD2 (5 bases each). The V and J ends lost 4 bases and 2 bases respectively, with 18 bases between them. The CDR3 sequence is 16 residues long. CDR1 LGHDT and CDR2 YNNKEL come from the germline V gene (reference sequence). CDR3 loop: CASSLLIEGPPYEQYF. CDR3 coding DNA: TGTGCCAGCAGCCTCCTAATTGAGGGGCCACCCTACGAGCAGTACTTC.

The chain recombines TRBV20-1 with TRBJ2-7; tentatively, D is TRBD2 (6 bases). V gave up 4 bases and J gave up 6 bases, with 16 bases separating them. Germline V gene data show CDR1 as DFQATT and CDR2 as SNEGSKA (reference sequence). CDR3 length: 13 residues. CDR3: CSAKGRSWFEQYF. The CDR3 DNA sequence: TGCAGTGCTAAGGGGAGGTCGTGGTTCGAGCAGTACTTC.

The chain carries TRBV5-1 and TRBJ1-1; D remains ambiguous. Germline values: CDR1 SGHRS, CDR2 YFSETQ. The CDR3 is 16 amino acids. V was shortened by 3 bases and J by 1 base, with 16 bases between the two germline ends. The CDR3 reads CASSSGGLRTNTEAFF. CDR3 DNA sequence: TGCGCCAGCAGCTCGGGAGGCCTCAGGACGAACACTGAAGCTTTCTTT.

This clonotype was seen a single time. The V gene is TRBV20-1, the J gene TRBJ2-7; D not certain. The CDR3 extends over 13 amino acids. Germline values: CDR1 DFQATT, CDR2 SNEGSKA (reference sequence). Trimming stripped 1 base from V and 6 bases from J, with 13 bases between. This chain's CDR3 is CSARAQVRPEQYF. As DNA, the CDR3 is TGCAGTGCTAGAGCCCAGGTCCGACCCGAGCAGTACTTC.

The sample holds a few counts of this clonotype. This sequence joins TRBV3-1 and TRBJ2-5; 7 bases match TRBD1. The CDR3 extends over 14 amino acids. The J segment lost 5 bases and the V segment lost 5 bases, leaving 8 bases of the junction unmatched. The germline V gene has CDR1 LGHDT and CDR2 YNNKEL (reference sequence). The CDR3 coding sequence is TGTGCCAGCAGCTCCCGGACAGGATGGGAGACCCAGTACTTC. This codes for CASSSRTGWETQYF.

This clonotype was detected a few times. The rearrangement links TRBV20-1 to TRBJ1-2; TRBD1 might be the D (5 bases). CDR1 and CDR2 from the germline V gene are DFQATT and SNEGSKA (reference sequence). Trimming removed 6 bases at V and 5 bases at J, with 13 bases between. The CDR3 spans 12 residues. The DNA for the CDR3 is TGCAGTGCCGTCGGGGCGGCTTATGGCTACACCTTC. This gives the protein CSAVGAAYGYTF.

This clonotype has a count of ten or more. This sequence joins TRBV7-2 and TRBJ2-5; D not certain. Germline loops: CDR1 SGHTA, CDR2 FQGNSA. The CDR3 consists of 14 residues. The V end was cut by 1 base, the J end by 2 bases, with 8 bases between. This CDR3 reads CASSLGARQETQYF. CDR3 DNA: TGTGCCAGCAGCTTAGGGGCCAGACAAGAGACCCAGTACTTC.

This clonotype was detected a few times. V gene TRBV12-3 or TRBV12-4 combines with J gene TRBJ2-3, with 10 bases matching TRBD2. This CDR3 spans 16 amino acids. The V segment lost 5 bases and the J segment 3 bases; nucleotides outside the gene matches: 8. CDR3 amino acids: CASSPVAGGGTDTQYF. The CDR3 DNA reads as TGTGCCAGCAGTCCTGTAGCGGGAGGCGGTACAGATACGCAGTATTTT.

This clonotype was seen more than once but under ten times. The chain combines TRBV4-3 with TRBJ2-7; D ambiguous. Trimming stripped 1 base from V and 8 bases from J, with 15 bases between. This CDR3 is built from 14 residues. Looked up from germline, CDR1 is LGHNA and CDR2 is YSLEER. The CDR3, as DNA: TGCGCCAGCAGCCAAGTCATCGGCAGCTCAAAGCAGTACTTC. Translated, it gives CASSQVIGSSKQYF.

CDR3 DNA sequence: TGTGCCAGCAGTTACCTCCGACAGGGGGTTGAAGAGACCCAGTACTTC. This encodes CASSYLRQGVEETQYF. This chain links TRBV6-5 with TRBJ2-5; TRBD1 matches at 9 bases. The CDR3 loop spans 16 amino acids. The J segment lost 3 bases and the V segment lost 2 bases, leaving 7 bases of the junction unmatched. The germline gives CDR1 MNHEY, CDR2 SVGAGI.

The chain employs TRBV7-9 and TRBJ2-4; possibly TRBD1 or TRBD2 for D (5 bases each). The CDR3 totals 12 residues. Deletions cut 1 base from V and 15 bases from J, with 13 bases between. Per germline, CDR1 SEHNR and CDR2 FQNEAQ (reference sequence). The CDR3 nucleotides read TGTGCCAGCAGCTTAGTGGGGACCCTACTGTACTTC. It codes for CASSLVGTLLYF.